The TCR beta chain described here comes from a study of blood T cell repertoires in COVID-19. Overall study: Nucleic acid was either cDNA or gDNA, and it came from T cells, B-cell-depleted T cells, or PBMCs.

This clone was seen only once. Germline V gene sequence: CDR1 SGHKS, CDR2 YYEKEE (reference sequence). V was shortened by 4 bases and J by 4 bases, with 12 bases between the two germline ends. The CDR3 totals 13 residues. Participants reported their clinical history, and cohort assignment relied on those reports. Original data processing: The authors estimated nucleated cell counts from reference gene primer amplification. TCRdb's copy holds only in-frame clones and misses some; the assay was immunoSEQ multiplex PCR. The DNA gave D and trimming, while V, J and clone size come from that table. The repertoire has 200,000 to 250,000 clones, about 85% of them found once; the top ten carry 2.5% to 3%.

This TCR was sampled from a woman in her thirties who had recovered from COVID-19. This chain uses TRBV5-5 with TRBJ2-7; D call uncertain. Sample: PBMCs or T cells enriched from blood (not recorded which). CDR3 bases: TGTGCCAGCAGCCTATATAGCTGGTACGAGCAGTACTTC. It yields the protein CASSLYSWYEQYF.